The subject of this entry is one T cell receptor (beta chain). Its antigen remains unknown. CDR1 is LNHDA and CDR2 is SQIVND in the germline V gene (reference sequence). V gave up 2 bases and J gave up 3 bases; unmatched junction bases: 8. The CDR3 runs 16 residues. This specimen comes from a study of cytomegalovirus exposure and HLA in healthy donors. Study as a whole: Across 350 to 400 genotyped donors, around 80% landed in the Caucasian-associated ancestry cluster. Study conclusions and caveats: An analysis was carried out later, and it reportedly showed fewer N-insertions in an Asian-associated ancestry cluster than the 666-donor mean. A prior analysis recorded that most TCR beta V segments were productive about 87% or about 30% of the time. Presence/absence analyses supposed approximately even sequencing depth among donors.

Primers: 60 Vbeta forward and 13 Jbeta reverse. Method: immunoSEQ multiplex PCR; TCRdb's copy keeps in-frame clones and lacks some. The sample records about 96,000 clones, approximately 74% being singletons. Sample: PBMCs. This clonotype was obtained from a woman between 65 and 79 years old in good health and CMV-seropositive. V gene TRBV19 combines with J gene TRBJ1-1; 8 bases match TRBD1. This CDR3 is CASSISGGRLDTEAFF. The CDR3 nucleotides read TGTGCCAGTAGTATATCAGGGGGCAGGTTGGACACTGAAGCTTTCTTT.